This record covers a single TCR beta chain. The sample comes from a study of OX40 agonist ivuxolimab in advanced cancers. Study as a whole: Across the patients, intravenous ivuxolimab was delivered every 2 weeks at 0.01 to 10 mg/kg.

Produced via immunoSEQ multiplex PCR; TCRdb's table is partial and in-frame only. The sample yields some 79,000 clones, 80% to 95% seen once. Trimming at V came to 5 bases and at J to 2 bases, leaving 6 bases not matched to a gene. From germline, CDR1 is SEHNR and CDR2 FQNEAQ (reference sequence). The CDR3 is made up of 15 amino acids. The TCR comes from an adult with an advanced solid tumor such as melanoma, head and neck, liver or kidney cancer. Here the sequenced sample was CD4+ or CD8+ T cells sorted from blood, taken in a trial of the OX40 agonist ivuxolimab. The V gene is TRBV7-9, the J gene TRBJ1-1; TRBD1 matches at 9 bases. The CDR3 DNA reads TGTGCCAGCAGCCCCGGGACAGGGTTTAACACTGAAGCTTTCTTT. Translating it yields CASSPGTGFNTEAFF.